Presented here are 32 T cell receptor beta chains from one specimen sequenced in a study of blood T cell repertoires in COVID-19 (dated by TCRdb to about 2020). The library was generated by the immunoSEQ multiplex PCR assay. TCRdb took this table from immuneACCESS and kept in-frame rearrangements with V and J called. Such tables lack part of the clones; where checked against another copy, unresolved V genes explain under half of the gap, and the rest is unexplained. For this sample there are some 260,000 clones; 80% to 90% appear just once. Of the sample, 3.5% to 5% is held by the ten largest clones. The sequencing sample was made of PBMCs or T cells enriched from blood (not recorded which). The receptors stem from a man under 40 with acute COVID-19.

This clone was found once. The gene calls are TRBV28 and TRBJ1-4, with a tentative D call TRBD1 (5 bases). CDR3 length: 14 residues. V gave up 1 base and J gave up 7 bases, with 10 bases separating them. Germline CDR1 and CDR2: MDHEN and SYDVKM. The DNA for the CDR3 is TGTGCCAGCAGTTTATCGGGGGGATTTGAAAAACTGTTTTTT. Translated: CASSLSGGFEKLFF.

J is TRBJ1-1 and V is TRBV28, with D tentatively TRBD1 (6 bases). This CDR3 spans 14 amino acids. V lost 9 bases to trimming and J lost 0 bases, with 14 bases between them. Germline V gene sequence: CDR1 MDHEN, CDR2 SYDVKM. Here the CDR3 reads CASSGHPLNTEAFF. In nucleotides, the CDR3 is TGTGCCAGTTCGGGACATCCGCTGAACACTGAAGCTTTCTTT.

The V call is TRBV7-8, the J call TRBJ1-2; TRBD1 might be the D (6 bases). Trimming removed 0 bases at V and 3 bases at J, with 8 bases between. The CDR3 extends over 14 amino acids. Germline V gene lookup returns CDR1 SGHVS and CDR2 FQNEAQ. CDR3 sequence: CASSLATGHYGYTF. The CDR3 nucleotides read TGTGCCAGCAGCTTAGCGACAGGCCACTATGGCTACACCTTC. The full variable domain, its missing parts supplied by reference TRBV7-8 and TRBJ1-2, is GAGVSQSPRYKVAKRGQDVALRCDPISGHVSLFWYQQALGQGPEFLTYFQNEAQLDKSGLPSDRFFAERPEGSVSTLKIQRTQQEDSAVYLCASSLATGHYGYTFGSGTRLTVV.

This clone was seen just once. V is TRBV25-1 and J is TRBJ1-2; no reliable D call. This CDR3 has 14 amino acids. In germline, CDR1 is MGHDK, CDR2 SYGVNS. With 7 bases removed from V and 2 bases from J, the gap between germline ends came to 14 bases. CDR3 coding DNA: TGTGCCAGCACCCTCTCGACGGGGAACTATGGCTACACCTTC. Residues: CASTLSTGNYGYTF.

The CDR3 here is CASSELGGLGEKLFF. CDR3 DNA: TGTGCCAGCAGCGAGCTAGGGGGTCTGGGTGAAAAACTGTTTTTT. The chain uses TRBV7-9 and TRBJ1-4; D is perhaps TRBD1 (6 bases). CDR1 is SEHNR and CDR2 is FQNEAQ in the germline V gene (reference sequence). Trimming took off 5 bases at V and 7 bases at J, with 17 bases between the two ends. CDR3 length equals 15 residues.

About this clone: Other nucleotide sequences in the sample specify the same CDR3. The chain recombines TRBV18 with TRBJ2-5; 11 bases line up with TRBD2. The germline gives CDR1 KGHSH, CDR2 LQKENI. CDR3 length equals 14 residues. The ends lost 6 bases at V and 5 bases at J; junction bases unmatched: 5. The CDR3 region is CASSTSGSRETQYF. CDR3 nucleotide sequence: TGTGCCAGCTCCACTAGCGGGAGTCGGGAGACCCAGTACTTC.

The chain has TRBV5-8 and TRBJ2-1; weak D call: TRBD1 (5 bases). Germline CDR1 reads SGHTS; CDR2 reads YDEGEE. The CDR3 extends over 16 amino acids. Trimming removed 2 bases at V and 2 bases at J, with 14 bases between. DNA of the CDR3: TGTGCCAGCAGCTTATACAGGACCGTCGCCTACAATGAGCAGTTCTTC. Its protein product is CASSLYRTVAYNEQFF.

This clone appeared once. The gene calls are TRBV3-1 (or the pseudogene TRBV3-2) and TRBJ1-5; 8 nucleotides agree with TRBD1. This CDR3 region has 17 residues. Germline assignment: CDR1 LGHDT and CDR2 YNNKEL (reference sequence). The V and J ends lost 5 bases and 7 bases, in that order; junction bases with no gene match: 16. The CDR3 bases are TGTGCCAGCAGCGAAACACTGCAGGGGGCGCATCGGCAGCCCCAGCATTTT. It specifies CASSETLQGAHRQPQHF.

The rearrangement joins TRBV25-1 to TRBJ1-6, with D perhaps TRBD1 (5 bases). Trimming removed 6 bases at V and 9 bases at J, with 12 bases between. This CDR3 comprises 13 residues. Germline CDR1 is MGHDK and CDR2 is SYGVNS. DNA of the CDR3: TGTGCCAGCAGGGGCAGGGACTTTTCACCCCTCCACTTT. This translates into CASRGRDFSPLHF.

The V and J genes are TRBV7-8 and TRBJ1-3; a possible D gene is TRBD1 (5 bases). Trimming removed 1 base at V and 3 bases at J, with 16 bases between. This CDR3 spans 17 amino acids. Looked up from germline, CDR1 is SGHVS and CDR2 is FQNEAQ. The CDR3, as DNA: TGTGCCAGCAGCTTAGGTTTTAGGGGCGCAGGTGGAAACACCATATATTTT. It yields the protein CASSLGFRGAGGNTIYF.

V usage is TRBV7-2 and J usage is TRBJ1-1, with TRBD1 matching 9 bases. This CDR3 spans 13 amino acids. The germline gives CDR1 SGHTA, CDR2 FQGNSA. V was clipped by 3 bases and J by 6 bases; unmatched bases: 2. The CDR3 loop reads CASSFRDRAEAFF. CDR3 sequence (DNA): TGTGCCAGCAGCTTCCGGGACAGGGCTGAAGCTTTCTTT.

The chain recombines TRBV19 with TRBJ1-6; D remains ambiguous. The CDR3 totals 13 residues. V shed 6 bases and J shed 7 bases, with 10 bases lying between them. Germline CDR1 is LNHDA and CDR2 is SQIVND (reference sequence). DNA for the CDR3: TGTGCCAGTAGGAAAACGGAGAATTCACCCCTCCACTTT. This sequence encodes CASRKTENSPLHF.

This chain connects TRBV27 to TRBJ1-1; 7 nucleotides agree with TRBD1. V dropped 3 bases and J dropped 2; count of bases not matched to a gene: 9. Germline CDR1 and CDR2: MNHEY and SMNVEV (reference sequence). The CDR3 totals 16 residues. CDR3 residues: CASSFTTGVGNTEAFF. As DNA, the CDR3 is TGTGCCAGCAGTTTTACAACAGGGGTCGGAAACACTGAAGCTTTCTTT.

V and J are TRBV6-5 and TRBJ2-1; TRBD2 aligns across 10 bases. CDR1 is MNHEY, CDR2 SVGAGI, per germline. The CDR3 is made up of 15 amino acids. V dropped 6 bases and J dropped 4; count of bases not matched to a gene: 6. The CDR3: CASRGRTSGYNEQFF. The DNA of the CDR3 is TGTGCCAGCAGGGGTAGGACTAGCGGTTACAATGAGCAGTTCTTC.

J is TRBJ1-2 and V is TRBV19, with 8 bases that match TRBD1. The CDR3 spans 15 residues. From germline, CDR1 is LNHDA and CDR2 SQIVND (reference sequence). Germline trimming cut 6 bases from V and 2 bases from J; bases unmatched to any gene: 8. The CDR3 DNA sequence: TGTGCCAGTAGGAATTGGGACAGGCGGAACTATGGCTACACCTTC. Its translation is CASRNWDRRNYGYTF.

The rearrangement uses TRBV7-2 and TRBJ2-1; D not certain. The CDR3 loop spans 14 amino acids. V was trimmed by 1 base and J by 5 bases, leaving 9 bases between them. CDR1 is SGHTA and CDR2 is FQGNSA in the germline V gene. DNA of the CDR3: TGTGCCAGCAGCTTAGGTCTTAGAAACAATGAGCAGTTCTTC. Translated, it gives CASSLGLRNNEQFF.

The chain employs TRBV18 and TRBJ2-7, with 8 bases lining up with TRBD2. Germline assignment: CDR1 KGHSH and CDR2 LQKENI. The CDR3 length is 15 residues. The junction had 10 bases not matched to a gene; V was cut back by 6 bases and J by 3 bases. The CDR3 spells CASSQASGSYYEQYV. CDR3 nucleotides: TGTGCCAGCTCCCAAGCTAGCGGGTCCTACTACGAGCAGTACGTC.

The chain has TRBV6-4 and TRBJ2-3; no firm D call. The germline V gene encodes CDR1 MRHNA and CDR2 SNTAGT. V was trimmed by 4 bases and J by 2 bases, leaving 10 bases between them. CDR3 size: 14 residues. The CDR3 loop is CASSGGEDTDTQYF. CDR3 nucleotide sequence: TGTGCCAGCAGTGGAGGAGAGGACACAGATACGCAGTATTTT.

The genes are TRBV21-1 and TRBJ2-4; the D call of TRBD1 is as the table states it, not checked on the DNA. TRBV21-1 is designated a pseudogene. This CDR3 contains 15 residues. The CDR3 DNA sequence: TGTGCCAGCAGCAGGGGCCTTTTAGCCAAAAACATTCAGTACTTC. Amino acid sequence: CASSRGLLAKNIQYF.

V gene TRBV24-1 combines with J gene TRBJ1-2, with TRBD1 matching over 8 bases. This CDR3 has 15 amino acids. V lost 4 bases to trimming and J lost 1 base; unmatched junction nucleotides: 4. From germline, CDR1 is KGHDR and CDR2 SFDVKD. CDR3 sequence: CATSEGTGLNYGYTF. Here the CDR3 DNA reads TGTGCCACCAGTGAAGGGACAGGCCTTAACTATGGCTACACCTTC.

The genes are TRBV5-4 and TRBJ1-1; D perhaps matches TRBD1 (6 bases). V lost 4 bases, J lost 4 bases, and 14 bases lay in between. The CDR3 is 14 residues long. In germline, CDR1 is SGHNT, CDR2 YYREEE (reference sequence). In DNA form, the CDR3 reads TGTGCCAGCAGCCGAGGACAGCCCGGCACTGAAGCTTTCTTT. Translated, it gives CASSRGQPGTEAFF.

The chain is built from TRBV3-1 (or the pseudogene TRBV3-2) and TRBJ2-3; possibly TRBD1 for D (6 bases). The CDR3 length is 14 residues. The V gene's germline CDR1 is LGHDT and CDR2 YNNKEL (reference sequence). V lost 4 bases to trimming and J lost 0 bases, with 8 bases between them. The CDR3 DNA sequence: TGTGCCAGCAGCCGACAGGAGAGCACAGATACGCAGTATTTT. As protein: CASSRQESTDTQYF.

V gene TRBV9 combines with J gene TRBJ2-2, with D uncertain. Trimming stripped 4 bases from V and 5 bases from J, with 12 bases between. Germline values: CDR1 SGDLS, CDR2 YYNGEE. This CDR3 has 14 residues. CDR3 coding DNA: TGTGCCAGCAGCCCCCAATCCGGTACCGGGGAGCTGTTTTTT. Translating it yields CASSPQSGTGELFF.

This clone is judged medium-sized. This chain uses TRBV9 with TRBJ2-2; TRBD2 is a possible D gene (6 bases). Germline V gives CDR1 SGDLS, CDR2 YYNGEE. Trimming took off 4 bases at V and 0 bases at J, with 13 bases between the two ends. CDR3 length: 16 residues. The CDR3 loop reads CASSPGLLSNTGELFF. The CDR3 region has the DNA TGTGCCAGCAGCCCGGGACTCTTATCGAACACCGGGGAGCTGTTTTTT.

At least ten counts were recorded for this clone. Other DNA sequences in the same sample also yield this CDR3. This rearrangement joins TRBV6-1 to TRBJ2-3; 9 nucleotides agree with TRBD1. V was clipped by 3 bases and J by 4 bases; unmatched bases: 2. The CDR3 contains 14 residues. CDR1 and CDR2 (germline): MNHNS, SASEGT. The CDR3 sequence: CASSEGQGADTQYF. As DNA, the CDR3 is TGTGCCAGCAGTGAGGGACAGGGTGCAGATACGCAGTATTTT.

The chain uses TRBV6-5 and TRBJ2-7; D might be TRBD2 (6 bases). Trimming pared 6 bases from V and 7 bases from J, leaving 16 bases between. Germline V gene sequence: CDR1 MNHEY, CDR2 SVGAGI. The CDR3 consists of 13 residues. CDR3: CASREGPPGEQYV. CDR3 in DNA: TGTGCCAGCAGGGAGGGTCCCCCGGGAGAGCAGTACGTC.

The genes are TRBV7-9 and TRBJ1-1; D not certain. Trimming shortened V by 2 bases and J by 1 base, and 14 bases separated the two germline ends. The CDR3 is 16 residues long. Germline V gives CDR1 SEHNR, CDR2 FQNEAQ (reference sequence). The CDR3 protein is CASSLSLVLGNTEAFF. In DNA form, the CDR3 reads TGTGCCAGCAGCTTATCCCTAGTCCTTGGGAACACTGAAGCTTTCTTT.

This chain's CDR3 is CASSENNGNTIYF. CDR3 DNA: TGTGCCAGCAGTGAAAACAATGGAAACACCATATATTTT. This chain joins TRBV6-1 and TRBJ1-3; D is uncertain. V was cut by 2 bases and J by 3 bases, with 5 bases left in between. The CDR3 is 13 amino acids. The germline V gene has CDR1 MNHNS and CDR2 SASEGT.

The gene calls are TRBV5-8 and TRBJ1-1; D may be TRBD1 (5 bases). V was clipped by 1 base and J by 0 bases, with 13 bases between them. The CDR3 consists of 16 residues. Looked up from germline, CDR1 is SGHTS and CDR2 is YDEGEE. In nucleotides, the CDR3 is TGTGCCAGCAGCTTGTGGGCAGGGCTAATGAACACTGAAGCTTTCTTT. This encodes CASSLWAGLMNTEAFF.

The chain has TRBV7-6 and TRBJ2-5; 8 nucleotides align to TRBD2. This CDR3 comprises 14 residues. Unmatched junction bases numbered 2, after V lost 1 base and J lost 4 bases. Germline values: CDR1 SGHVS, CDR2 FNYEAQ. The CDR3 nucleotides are TGTGCCAGCAGCTTAGGCCTAGCGGGAGAGACCCAGTACTTC. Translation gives CASSLGLAGETQYF.

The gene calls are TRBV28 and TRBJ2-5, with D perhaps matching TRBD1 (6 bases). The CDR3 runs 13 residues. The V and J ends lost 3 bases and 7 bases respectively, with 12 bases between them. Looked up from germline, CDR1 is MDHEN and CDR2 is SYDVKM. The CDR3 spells CASSFRGRGTQYF. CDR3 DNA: TGTGCCAGCAGTTTCAGGGGCAGGGGGACCCAGTACTTC.

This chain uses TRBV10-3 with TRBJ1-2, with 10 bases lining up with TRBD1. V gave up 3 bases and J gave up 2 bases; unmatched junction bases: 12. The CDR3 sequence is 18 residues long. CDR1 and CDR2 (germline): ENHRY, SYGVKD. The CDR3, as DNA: TGTGCCATCAGTGAAGGTGGGACAGGGGATTCGAGGAACTATGGCTACACCTTC. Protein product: CAISEGGTGDSRNYGYTF.